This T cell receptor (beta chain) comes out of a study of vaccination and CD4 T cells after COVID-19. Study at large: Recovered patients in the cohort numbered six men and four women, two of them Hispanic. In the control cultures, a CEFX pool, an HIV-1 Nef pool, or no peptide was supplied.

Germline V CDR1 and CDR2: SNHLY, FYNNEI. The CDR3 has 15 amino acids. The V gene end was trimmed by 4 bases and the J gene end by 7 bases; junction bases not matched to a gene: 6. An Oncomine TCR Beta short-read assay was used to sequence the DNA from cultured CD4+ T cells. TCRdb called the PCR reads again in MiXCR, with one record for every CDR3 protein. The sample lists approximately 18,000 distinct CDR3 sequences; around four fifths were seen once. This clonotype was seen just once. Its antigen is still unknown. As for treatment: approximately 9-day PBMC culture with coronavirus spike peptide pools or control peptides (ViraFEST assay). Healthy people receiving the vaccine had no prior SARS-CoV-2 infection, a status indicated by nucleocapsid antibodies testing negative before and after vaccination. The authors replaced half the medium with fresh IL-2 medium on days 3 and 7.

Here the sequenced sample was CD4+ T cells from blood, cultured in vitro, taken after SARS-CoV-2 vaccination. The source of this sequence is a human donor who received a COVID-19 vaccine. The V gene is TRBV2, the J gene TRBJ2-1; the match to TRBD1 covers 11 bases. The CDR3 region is CASSGIGQGANEQFF. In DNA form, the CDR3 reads TGTGCCAGCAGTGGGATTGGACAGGGGGCAAATGAGCAGTTCTTC.